Presented here are 29 T cell receptor beta chains from one specimen sequenced in a study of cytomegalovirus exposure and HLA in healthy donors. Clones were sequenced by immunoSEQ multiplex PCR, and TCRdb holds only the in-frame ones, with some missing. The table has roughly 120,000 clones, approximately 89% seen once. The sample taken for sequencing was PBMCs. These receptors were taken from a woman younger than 30 in good health and CMV-seronegative.

The genes are TRBV30 and TRBJ2-3; 11 nucleotides line up with TRBD2. V was pared by 2 bases and J by 3 bases, with 4 bases of the junction left unmatched. CDR3 length equals 15 residues. In germline, CDR1 is GTSNPN, CDR2 SVGIG (reference sequence). CDR3 sequence reads: CAWSPSGGLTDTQYF. The CDR3 nucleotides read TGTGCCTGGAGTCCTAGCGGGGGGCTAACAGATACGCAGTATTTT. Full variable domain (rest looked up from reference TRBV30 and TRBJ2-3): SQTIHQWPATLVQPVGSPLSLECTVEGTSNPNLYWYRQAAGRGLQLLFYSVGIGQISSEVPQNLSASRPQDRQFILSSKKLLLSDSGFYLCAWSPSGGLTDTQYFGPGTRLTVL.

This chain uses TRBV6-5 with TRBJ1-2; a weak D match, TRBD1 (5 bases). Deletions cut 6 bases from V and 8 bases from J, with 16 bases between. The CDR3 is 13 amino acids. In germline, CDR1 is MNHEY, CDR2 SVGAGI. CDR3 amino acids: CASSLNGGSGYTF. The DNA for the CDR3 is TGTGCCAGCAGCCTAAACGGGGGAAGCGGCTACACCTTC.

The V call is TRBV27, the J call TRBJ1-2; D possibly corresponds to TRBD1 (6 bases). The CDR3 totals 14 residues. The V end was cut by 6 bases, the J end by 2 bases, with 13 bases between. CDR1 and CDR2 from the germline V gene are MNHEY and SMNVEV (reference sequence). The DNA of the CDR3 is TGTGCCAGCAGCCACAGGGTCGGGAACTATGGCTACACCTTC. Protein product: CASSHRVGNYGYTF.

The chain couples TRBV15 to TRBJ1-6; 7 bases agree with TRBD1. Germline V lookup: CDR1 LNHNV, CDR2 YYDKDF (reference sequence). V lost 6 bases, J lost 7 bases, and 12 bases stayed unmatched. The CDR3 has 16 amino acids. The chain's CDR3 is CATRASRGLSNSPLHF. The CDR3 DNA reads as TGTGCCACCAGGGCGAGTAGGGGGCTATCGAATTCACCCCTCCACTTT.

The rearrangement links TRBV28 to TRBJ2-5; D may be TRBD2 (5 bases). In germline, CDR1 is MDHEN, CDR2 SYDVKM. The CDR3 runs to 12 residues. V was trimmed by 8 bases and J by 7 bases, leaving 14 bases between them. CDR3: CASEGLLGTQYF. For the CDR3, the DNA is TGTGCCAGCGAAGGACTTCTGGGGACCCAGTACTTC.

The chain combines TRBV7-2 with TRBJ2-1; D may be TRBD2 (6 bases). Germline-derived CDR1 and CDR2 are SGHTA and FQGNSA. CDR3 size: 14 residues. Trimming took off 5 bases at V and 6 bases at J, with 14 bases between the two ends. The CDR3 reads CASSPSGTSNEQFF. CDR3 bases: TGTGCCAGCAGCCCCTCCGGGACTTCCAATGAGCAGTTCTTC.

The V call is TRBV7-9, the J call TRBJ1-1; D possibly corresponds to TRBD1 (6 bases). V was cut by 5 bases and J by 5 bases, with 15 bases left in between. The CDR3 covers 14 residues. Per the germline V gene, CDR1 is SEHNR and CDR2 is FQNEAQ (reference sequence). The CDR3 DNA reads as TGTGCCAGCAGCGCCTCCAGGGGTCGGACTGAAGCTTTCTTT. It codes for CASSASRGRTEAFF.

The V gene is TRBV11-1, the J gene TRBJ2-7; 8 bases agree with TRBD1. Looked up from germline, CDR1 is SGHAT and CDR2 is FQDESV (reference sequence). V dropped 5 bases and J dropped 6; count of bases not matched to a gene: 6. This CDR3 contains 13 residues. CDR3 nucleotides: TGTGCCAGCAGCGCCGGACAGGGAAGCGAGCAGTACTTC. The encoded protein is CASSAGQGSEQYF.

This clone was found a few times. The rearrangement links TRBV27 to TRBJ1-2; 11 bases map to TRBD1. Germline assignment: CDR1 MNHEY and CDR2 SMNVEV (reference sequence). With V trimmed by 5 bases and J by 6 bases, 5 bases remained unmatched. This CDR3 comprises 14 residues. The CDR3 region has the DNA TGTGCCAGCAGTGCGTGGACAGGGGGCAATGGCTACACCTTC. Translating it yields CASSAWTGGNGYTF.

V usage is TRBV28 and J usage is TRBJ2-7; 9 nucleotides agree with TRBD2. The germline V gene has CDR1 MDHEN and CDR2 SYDVKM. This CDR3 region has 15 residues. V shed 4 bases and J 6 bases; nucleotides not matched to a gene: 10. CDR3 loop: CASSSPGLARGEQYF. CDR3 bases: TGTGCCAGCAGTTCACCGGGACTAGCCCGGGGCGAGCAGTACTTC.

V is TRBV6-5 and J is TRBJ1-2, with D perhaps TRBD1 (6 bases). CDR1 MNHEY and CDR2 SVGAGI come from the germline V gene. The CDR3 extends over 13 amino acids. The germline V and J ends were trimmed by 5 bases and 4 bases, with 11 bases remaining between them. The CDR3 region has the DNA TGTGCCAGCAGTGTGGGGGCCTCCTATGGCTACACCTTC. Encoded protein: CASSVGASYGYTF.

V gene TRBV4-1 combines with J gene TRBJ2-1, with 8 nucleotides matching TRBD2. The germline V gene has CDR1 MGHRA and CDR2 YSYEKL. The CDR3 consists of 16 residues. V trimming: 4 bases; J trimming: 7 bases; junction bases outside the gene matches: 12. CDR3: CASSPYGSGGGNEQFF. DNA for the CDR3: TGCGCCAGCAGCCCCTACGGGTCCGGGGGGGGGAATGAGCAGTTCTTC.

The V and J genes are TRBV6-5 and TRBJ2-7; TRBD2 agrees at 11 bases. Germline loops: CDR1 MNHEY, CDR2 SVGAGI. The CDR3 totals 14 residues. V dropped 8 bases and J dropped 3; count of bases not matched to a gene: 6. CDR3 DNA sequence: TGTGCCAGCGCCCAAGGGACTAGCGGCTACGAGCAGTACTTC. Translating it yields CASAQGTSGYEQYF.

This clone showed up just a few times. CDR3: CASSVAVSGNYEQYF. In DNA, the CDR3 is TGTGCCAGCAGCGTAGCGGTAAGCGGGAACTACGAGCAGTACTTC. The J gene is TRBJ2-7, the V gene TRBV9; 7 nucleotides match TRBD2. The CDR3 is 15 residues long. The junction had 6 bases not matched to a gene; V was cut back by 0 bases and J by 3 bases. Germline lookup yields CDR1 SGDLS and CDR2 YYNGEE.

V and J are TRBV7-3 and TRBJ2-1; unclear D gene. The CDR3 covers 14 residues. CDR1 is SGHTA and CDR2 is FQGTGA in the germline V gene. V was trimmed by 2 bases and J by 9 bases, leaving 14 bases between them. CDR3 sequence reads: CASSLGPANGEQFF. Written as DNA, the CDR3 is TGTGCCAGCAGCTTAGGGCCGGCGAACGGTGAGCAGTTCTTC.

The rearrangement uses TRBV7-3 and TRBJ1-4, with 12 bases fitting TRBD1. The CDR3 loop spans 15 amino acids. CDR1 is SGHTA, CDR2 FQGTGA, per germline. J gave up 8 bases and V 6 bases, and 7 bases lay outside the gene matches. The CDR3 region is CASSIQGQGAEKLFF. The CDR3 coding sequence is TGTGCCAGCAGTATACAGGGACAGGGGGCCGAAAAACTGTTTTTT.

CDR3 sequence (DNA): TGTGCCAGCAGCTCGGATCCAAGACTAGCGGGGAACAATGAGCAGTTCTTC. Translating gives CASSSDPRLAGNNEQFF. The chain has TRBV7-2 and TRBJ2-1, with 11 nucleotides matching TRBD2. The CDR3 is made up of 17 amino acids. Trimming removed 4 bases from V and 5 bases from J; junction bases left unmatched: 10. Germline V gene sequence: CDR1 SGHTA, CDR2 FQGNSA.

In nucleotides, the CDR3 is TGCGCCAGCAGCTTGGCCGGAGGGACAGGAATTAATGAGCAGTTCTTC. Translating it yields CASSLAGGTGINEQFF. The chain uses TRBV5-1 and TRBJ2-1, with 8 bases fitting TRBD1. Trimming at V came to 0 bases and at J to 7 bases, leaving 9 bases not matched to a gene. The CDR3 loop spans 16 amino acids. Germline V lookup: CDR1 SGHRS, CDR2 YFSETQ.

This chain joins TRBV18 and TRBJ2-3, with D maybe TRBD2 (5 bases). The CDR3 extends over 16 amino acids. Germline CDR1 KGHSH, CDR2 LQKENI. The ends were cut back, 3 bases at V and 0 bases at J, with 13 bases in the middle. The CDR3: CASSPTSRRSTDTQYF. The CDR3 coding sequence is TGTGCCAGCTCACCTACTAGTCGGAGGAGCACAGATACGCAGTATTTT.

With respect to this clone: Other nucleotide sequences in the sample specify the same CDR3. The rearrangement joins TRBV27 to TRBJ1-2; 7 bases match TRBD1. CDR3 length equals 14 residues. Germline trimming cut 0 bases from V and 4 bases from J; bases unmatched to any gene: 2. The germline V gene has CDR1 MNHEY and CDR2 SMNVEV (reference sequence). CDR3 DNA sequence: TGTGCCAGCAGTTTATCGAGGACAGGCTATGGCTACACCTTC. This sequence encodes CASSLSRTGYGYTF.

V gene TRBV27 combines with J gene TRBJ2-7, with TRBD2 as a possible D gene (6 bases). V was shortened by 6 bases and J by 0 bases, with 18 bases between the two germline ends. The CDR3 covers 16 residues. Germline CDR1 is MNHEY and CDR2 is SMNVEV (reference sequence). The CDR3 DNA reads TGTGCCAGCAGGGGACTGGGGGATTTGGGCTCCTACGAGCAGTACTTC. This encodes CASRGLGDLGSYEQYF.

This clone has just a few counts. This chain connects TRBV5-1 to TRBJ1-1; a possible D gene is TRBD1 (6 bases). The CDR3 is made up of 14 amino acids. V was cut by 4 bases and J by 1 base, with 11 bases left in between. Germline loops: CDR1 SGHRS, CDR2 YFSETQ. This CDR3 reads CASSRGQSNTEAFF. CDR3 in DNA: TGCGCCAGCAGCCGCGGACAGTCGAACACTGAAGCTTTCTTT. Looking up the rest from reference TRBV5-1 and TRBJ1-1 gives the full variable domain: KAGVTQTPRYLIKTRGQQVTLSCSPISGHRSVSWYQQTPGQGLQFLFEYFSETQRNKGNFPGRFSGRQFSNSRSEMNVSTLELGDSALYLCASSRGQSNTEAFFGQGTRLTVV.

J is TRBJ1-2 and V is TRBV6-6; D is undetermined. CDR1 is MNHNY and CDR2 is SVGAGI in the germline V gene (reference sequence). This CDR3 region has 15 residues. V lost 6 bases and J lost 6, with 20 bases in between. CDR3 amino acids: CASSNYRGQVDGYTF. CDR3 in DNA: TGTGCCAGCAGCAACTATAGAGGGCAGGTGGATGGCTACACCTTC.

The gene calls are TRBV6-6 and TRBJ2-7; TRBD1 agrees at 9 bases. This CDR3 is 15 amino acids long. V shed 8 bases, J shed 3 bases, and the junction held 11 bases outside the gene matches. CDR1 and CDR2 from the germline V gene are MNHNY and SVGAGI (reference sequence). CDR3 DNA sequence: TGTGCCAGCGGACAGGGGTTTTTTCCTCTCTACGAGCAGTACTTC. It specifies CASGQGFFPLYEQYF.

The chain uses TRBV6-1 and TRBJ2-7, with D perhaps TRBD1 (6 bases). Germline loops: CDR1 MNHNS, CDR2 SASEGT. This CDR3 has 14 amino acids. Trimming pared 8 bases from V and 1 base from J, leaving 15 bases between. The CDR3 reads CASGNRDYSYEQYF. DNA for the CDR3: TGTGCCAGCGGAAACAGGGATTATTCCTACGAGCAGTACTTC.

The V and J genes are TRBV11-2 and TRBJ2-1; D remains unclear. CDR3 length equals 17 residues. Germline assignment: CDR1 SGHAT and CDR2 FQNNGV. The V end was cut by 3 bases, the J end by 0 bases, with 15 bases between. The CDR3 nucleotides read TGTGCCAGCAGCTTTCTGGATAGCACAAGCTCCTACAATGAGCAGTTCTTC. Its translation: CASSFLDSTSSYNEQFF.

This clone showed up just a few times. The chain joins TRBV10-1 to TRBJ1-5; D call uncertain. This CDR3 is built from 16 residues. Germline loops: CDR1 WNHNN, CDR2 SYGVQD (reference sequence). V gave up 0 bases and J gave up 3 bases, with 12 bases separating them. CDR3 bases: TGCGCCAGCAGTGAGTCTCGAGGGTCTCTCAATCAGCCCCAGCATTTT. Amino acid sequence: CASSESRGSLNQPQHF.

V is TRBV4-2 and J is TRBJ2-1; 10 nucleotides align to TRBD1. From germline, CDR1 is LGHNA and CDR2 YNFKEQ. CDR3 length: 16 amino acids. J lost 3 bases, V lost 1 base, and 3 bases had no gene match. The CDR3 loop reads CASSQVGQGVYNEQFF. In DNA, the CDR3 is TGTGCCAGCAGCCAAGTCGGACAGGGGGTCTACAATGAGCAGTTCTTC.

The CDR3 reads CASSPPGDSFGTEAFF. The CDR3 DNA reads as TGTGCCAGCAGTCCACCAGGGGATTCATTCGGCACTGAAGCTTTCTTT. The genes are TRBV28 and TRBJ1-1; maybe TRBD1 (6 bases). The V end was cut by 5 bases, the J end by 4 bases, with 20 bases between. This CDR3 is built from 16 residues. Germline CDR1 reads MDHEN; CDR2 reads SYDVKM. Full variable domain (missing parts from reference TRBV28 and TRBJ1-1): DVKVTQSSRYLVKRTGEKVFLECVQDMDHENMFWYRQDPGLGLRLIYFSYDVKMKEKGDIPEGYSVSREKKERFSLILESASTNQTSMYLCASSPPGDSFGTEAFFGQGTRLTVV.